Listed here are 15 T cell receptor beta chains from one sample, sequenced in a study of T cell clones after liver transplantation (dated by TCRdb to between 2019 and 2020). This sample's time point label indicates: pre-transplant. Receptor amplification or capture employed the immunoSEQ multiplex PCR assay. The table was pulled from immuneACCESS by TCRdb, which kept in-frame rearrangements only. Such tables lose some clones; where checked, under half of the loss comes from unresolved V genes, and the rest has no known cause. Across this sample there are 90,000 to 120,000 clones, with 82% seen only once. The leading ten clones occupy over 0.75% of the sample. The source material was CD4+ T cells from blood, sampled before liver transplant. The receptors shown here come from a human donor who received a liver transplant.

The V call is TRBV5-6, the J call TRBJ1-1; D ambiguous. Germline V gene lookup returns CDR1 SGHDT and CDR2 YYEEEE. The V end was cut by 1 base, the J end by 4 bases, with 20 bases between. The CDR3 contains 17 residues. The DNA of the CDR3 is TGTGCCAGCAGCTTGTTCGGGCGGACCGACATGGTCACTGAAGCTTTCTTT. Protein product: CASSLFGRTDMVTEAFF.

The chain combines TRBV6-5 with TRBJ2-1; 8 nucleotides match TRBD2. There are 16 residues in the CDR3. Germline CDR1 reads MNHEY; CDR2 reads SVGAGI. With V trimmed by 2 bases and J by 4 bases, 7 bases remained unmatched. The CDR3: CASSYRSTSAYNEQFF. CDR3 DNA sequence: TGTGCCAGCAGTTACCGGTCGACTAGCGCTTACAATGAGCAGTTCTTC.

J is TRBJ2-2 and V is TRBV7-3, with 10 bases lining up with TRBD2. The J segment lost 3 bases and the V segment lost 4 bases, leaving 2 bases of the junction unmatched. This CDR3 has 15 amino acids. Per germline, CDR1 SGHTA and CDR2 FQGTGA. The CDR3 is CASSSSGSDTGELFF. The CDR3 DNA reads as TGTGCCAGCAGCTCTAGCGGGAGCGACACCGGGGAGCTGTTTTTT.

The chain combines TRBV5-6 with TRBJ2-2; TRBD1 might be the D (5 bases). The CDR3 has 16 amino acids. Trimming removed 3 bases at V and 0 bases at J, with 12 bases between. Germline-derived CDR1 and CDR2 are SGHDT and YYEEEE. CDR3 protein: CASSWGGTANTGELFF. CDR3 bases: TGTGCCAGCAGCTGGGGCGGAACGGCGAACACCGGGGAGCTGTTTTTT.

V gene TRBV6-5 combines with J gene TRBJ2-3; TRBD2 agrees at 11 bases. The CDR3 is 16 residues long. V lost 2 bases, J lost 5 bases, and 6 bases stayed unmatched. CDR1 is MNHEY, CDR2 SVGAGI, per germline. The CDR3 is CASSYRSGTSGDTQYF. The CDR3 region has the DNA TGTGCCAGCAGTTACCGATCCGGGACTAGCGGAGATACGCAGTATTTT.

The chain joins TRBV6-1 to TRBJ1-5, with no clear D. There are 14 residues in the CDR3. V was pared by 0 bases and J by 2 bases, with 5 bases between. CDR1 MNHNS and CDR2 SASEGT come from the germline V gene. The CDR3 sequence is CASSEASRNQPQHF. Here the CDR3 DNA reads TGTGCCAGCAGTGAAGCATCGCGCAATCAGCCCCAGCATTTT.

This chain joins TRBV29-1 and TRBJ2-1; perhaps TRBD2 as D (5 bases). The CDR3 contains 12 residues. V was pared by 6 bases and J by 9 bases, with 15 bases between. Germline V gene lookup returns CDR1 SQVTM and CDR2 ANQGSEA. CDR3 protein: CSVRVQDGEQFF. CDR3 sequence (DNA): TGCAGCGTGAGGGTCCAGGACGGTGAGCAGTTCTTC.

J is TRBJ1-5 and V is TRBV11-2; D is unresolved. The CDR3 covers 12 residues. Germline V gene data show CDR1 as SGHAT and CDR2 as FQNNGV. The V and J ends lost 3 bases and 9 bases respectively, with 9 bases between them. CDR3 sequence: CASSLSGTPQHF. CDR3 bases: TGTGCCAGCAGCTTGAGCGGCACGCCCCAGCATTTT.

The rearrangement uses TRBV29-1 and TRBJ2-2, with 10 positions matching TRBD2. Trimming cost V 7 bases and J 0 bases; bases outside gene matches: 8. Germline CDR1 is SQVTM and CDR2 is ANQGSEA. CDR3 size: 16 residues. The CDR3 here is CSAFIAGGANTGELFF. The DNA for the CDR3 is TGCAGCGCGTTCATAGCGGGGGGCGCGAACACCGGGGAGCTGTTTTTT.

This clone is a singleton in its sample. The gene calls are TRBV5-4 and TRBJ2-1; 7 nucleotides match TRBD1. Trimming cost V 4 bases and J 4 bases; bases outside gene matches: 8. The CDR3 spans 15 residues. Germline lookup yields CDR1 SGHNT and CDR2 YYREEE (reference sequence). In DNA, the CDR3 is TGTGCCAGCAGCGGCCGGGACAGAGAATACAATGAGCAGTTCTTC. Protein product: CASSGRDREYNEQFF.

The genes are TRBV18 and TRBJ1-1; D is possibly TRBD1 (5 bases). The CDR3 sequence is 14 residues long. The V gene's germline CDR1 is KGHSH and CDR2 LQKENI. The germline V and J ends were trimmed by 3 bases and 3 bases, with 11 bases remaining between them. CDR3 DNA sequence: TGTGCCAGCTCACCCAGGGTCGGGGACACTGAAGCTTTCTTT. It translates to CASSPRVGDTEAFF.

This chain links TRBV5-4 with TRBJ1-4, with no clear D. The V end lost 7 bases, the J end lost 0 bases, and 16 bases lay between the germline ends. This CDR3 has 16 amino acids. In germline, CDR1 is SGHNT, CDR2 YYREEE (reference sequence). The CDR3 DNA reads as TGTGCCAGCCAAAGAGCGCCAGTTGCAACTAATGAAAAACTGTTTTTT. Translation gives CASQRAPVATNEKLFF.

The V call is TRBV29-1, the J call TRBJ2-5; the match to TRBD1 covers 11 bases. The CDR3 runs to 14 residues. The germline CDR1 and CDR2 sequences are SQVTM and ANQGSEA. V shed 3 bases and J 4 bases; nucleotides not matched to a gene: 4. CDR3 nucleotides: TGCAGCGTTGATATCGGGACAGGGGGAGAGACCCAGTACTTC. Translated, it gives CSVDIGTGGETQYF.

This chain joins TRBV7-9 and TRBJ2-3, with D maybe TRBD2 (5 bases). Trimming stripped 5 bases from V and 2 bases from J, with 8 bases between. This CDR3 region has 13 residues. CDR1 is SEHNR and CDR2 is FQNEAQ in the germline V gene (reference sequence). The chain's CDR3 is CASSPGSTDTQYF. In nucleotides, the CDR3 is TGTGCCAGCAGCCCGGGGTCCACAGATACGCAGTATTTT.

This chain connects TRBV7-9 to TRBJ2-5; 14 bases are shared with TRBD2. Germline values: CDR1 SEHNR, CDR2 FQNEAQ (reference sequence). Unmatched junction bases numbered 12, after V lost 4 bases and J lost 2 bases. This CDR3 region has 19 residues. The CDR3 DNA follows: TGTGCCAGCAGCTCCGGGACTAGCGGGGGCCGGGGGGAACAAGAGACCCAGTACTTC. Protein product: CASSSGTSGGRGEQETQYF.